This T cell receptor beta chain was captured by sequencing in a study of OX40 agonist ivuxolimab in advanced cancers. Regarding the research as a whole: Ivuxolimab, which targeted the costimulatory receptor OX40 (CD134), was an agonistic, fully human IgG2 monoclonal antibody. The paper describes the monotherapy dose-escalation part (N of about 54 patients) of the phase I trial of ivuxolimab. Of the 50 or so patients in dose escalation, 19 had hepatocellular carcinoma, approximately 15 had melanoma, 9 had renal cell carcinoma and 9 had head and neck cancer. A male proportion of around 80% and a mean age of about 60 years, ranging from about 23 to 90, were recorded for the dose-escalation cohort. Partial responses occurred in three dose-escalation patients, of whom one had hepatocellular carcinoma and two had cutaneous melanoma. Prior anti-PD-1, anti-PD-L1 or anti-CTLA-4 therapy was permitted, and checkpoint inhibitors had been received by less than 45% of dose-escalation patients. Intravenous ivuxolimab was administered to patients every 2 weeks at six dose levels: 0.01, 0.1, 0.3, 1.5, 3 and 10 mg/kg. The point of sequencing TCRbeta in the periphery was to test whether ivuxolimab changed TCR sequence diversity and drove clonal T-cell expansion. What the study reported, not specific to this receptor: Low levels of normalized T-cell clonal expansion were also seen in some nonresponding patients. At doses of 0.1 to 3.0 mg/kg, clonal expansion of both CD4+ and CD8+ T cells in blood was seen between baseline and week 6. In partial responders in the 0.1-3.0 mg/kg groups, normalized peripheral clonal expansion was found to be among the lowest, especially among CD8+ T cells. The antigen specificity of the clonally expanded peripheral T cells was not determined. After ivuxolimab, more expanded clones were found on average in CD8+ T cells than in CD4+ T cells.

Patients with autoimmune disease history or receiving systemic immunosuppression were excluded from the trial. Peripheral blood for TCR sequencing was collected from all dose cohorts at baseline, on cycle 4 day 1, and on cycle 7 day 1. The samples were taken from a phase I, first-in-human, multicenter, open-label dose-escalation trial of ivuxolimab. Adults with locally advanced or metastatic melanoma, renal cell, hepatocellular, or head and neck squamous cell carcinoma were enrolled in the trial. Before TCR sequencing, CD4+ T cells and CD8+ T cells from peripheral blood were sorted into separate populations. There are 14 amino acids in the CDR3, from cysteine to phenylalanine inclusive. The entry retains the CDR3 DNA only, 42 bases that are in frame from base 1. V drops 3 bases and J drops 2 bases, leaving 11 bases in between. CDR1 and CDR2 were assigned from the germline V gene (reference sequence) as SGHNT and YYREEE.

As concerns this clone: What this receptor recognizes is not known. No much larger clonotype is one base removed from it; base qualities were not supplied.

Genomic DNA was extracted from sorted cells for sequencing of the TCRbeta CDR3 region. The immunoSEQ Assay was used to sequence the TCRbeta CDR3 regions. Here the immuneACCESS table is served through TCRdb, limited to in-frame sequences with V and J called. Missing clones are a known gap in these copies; in checked studies unresolved V genes cover under half, and the rest lacks a known reason. This sample has approximately 58,000 clones in its table, and roughly 77% of those were observed once. The ten most abundant clones make up approximately 1% of the sample. The sample here was CD4+ or CD8+ T cells sorted from blood, taken in a trial of the OX40 agonist ivuxolimab. This chain is built from TRBV5-4 and TRBJ2-5; the D gene lacks a confident call. This TCR came from an adult with an advanced solid tumor such as melanoma, head and neck, liver or kidney cancer. The CDR3 protein sequence reads: CASSSGLGQETQYF. The DNA reads as follows: TGTGCCAGCAGCTCGGGCCTCGGGCAAGAGACCCAGTACTTC.